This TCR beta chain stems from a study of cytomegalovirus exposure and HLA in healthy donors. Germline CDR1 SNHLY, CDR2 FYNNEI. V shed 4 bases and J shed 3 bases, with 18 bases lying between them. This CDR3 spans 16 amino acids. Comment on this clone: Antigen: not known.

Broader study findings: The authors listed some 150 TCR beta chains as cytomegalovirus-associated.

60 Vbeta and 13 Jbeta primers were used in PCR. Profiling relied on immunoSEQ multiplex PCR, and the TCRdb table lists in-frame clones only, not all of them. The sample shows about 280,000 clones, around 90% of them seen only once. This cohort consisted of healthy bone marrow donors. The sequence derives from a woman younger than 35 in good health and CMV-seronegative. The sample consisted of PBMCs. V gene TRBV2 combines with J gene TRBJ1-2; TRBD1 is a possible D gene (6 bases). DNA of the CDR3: TGTGCCAGCAGTGGACAAGCAGGGGATTACTACTATGGCTACACCTTC. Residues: CASSGQAGDYYYGYTF.